This passage covers 9 T cell receptor beta chains from one sample sequenced in a study of neurological immune-mediated disorders. TCRdb passed the 5' RACE reads through MiXCR, listing each CDR3 protein once. The sample has some 48,000 distinct CDR3 sequences, 13% seen once. Time point of the sample: longitudinal time-point 2. Sequences were obtained from PBMCs. These receptors all come from a male donor with HTLV-1-associated myelopathy (HAM/TSP).

This clonotype has at least ten counts. The V call is TRBV20-1, the J call TRBJ2-3; TRBD1 agrees at 10 bases. This CDR3 is built from 15 residues. Trimming took 6 bases from V and 6 from J; bases not matched to a gene: 12. In germline, CDR1 is DFQATT, CDR2 SNEGSKA (reference sequence). The CDR3 DNA reads TGCAGTGCCAGACCGGGACAGGGGATCGGGGATACGCAGTATTTT. Residues: CSARPGQGIGDTQYF.

Many counts were recorded for this clonotype. The V call is TRBV9, the J call TRBJ1-2; 8 bases line up with TRBD1. V shed 3 bases, J shed 8 bases, and the junction held 9 bases outside the gene matches. CDR3 size: 14 residues. Germline CDR1 and CDR2: SGDLS and YYNGEE. This CDR3 is CASSDYRGTGGYTF. The CDR3 DNA follows: TGTGCCAGCAGCGACTATAGAGGGACAGGCGGCTACACCTTC.

A remark on this clonotype: The missing conserved phenylalanine or tryptophan at the end of this CDR3 makes a read error likely. This rearrangement joins TRBV10-3 to TRBJ1-2, with D uncertain. Germline-derived CDR1 and CDR2 are ENHRY and SYGVKD. Trimming removed 4 bases at V and 4 bases at J, with 13 bases between. The CDR3 has 14 residues. CDR3 bases: TGTGCCATCAGTGCCGGGGTCCTACCCTATGGCTACACCCTC. It codes for CAISAGVLPYGYTL.

This clonotype was recorded many times. V is TRBV5-1 and J is TRBJ1-2; D is undetermined. The CDR3 is made up of 12 amino acids. Trimming shortened V by 0 bases and J by 5 bases, and 5 bases separated the two germline ends. Germline V gene sequence: CDR1 SGHRS, CDR2 YFSETQ. Written as DNA, the CDR3 is TGCGCCAGCAGCTTGGAACAATATGGCTACACCTTC. Amino acid sequence: CASSLEQYGYTF. The full variable domain, its missing parts supplied by reference TRBV5-1 and TRBJ1-2, is KAGVTQTPRYLIKTRGQQVTLSCSPISGHRSVSWYQQTPGQGLQFLFEYFSETQRNKGNFPGRFSGRQFSNSRSEMNVSTLELGDSALYLCASSLEQYGYTFGSGTRLTVV.

Ten or more counts support this clonotype. The chain joins TRBV20-1 to TRBJ2-6, with TRBD1 matching 9 bases. The germline CDR1 and CDR2 sequences are DFQATT and SNEGSKA (reference sequence). This CDR3 spans 21 amino acids. Trimming cost V 1 base and J 0 bases; bases outside gene matches: 16. CDR3 residues: CSARVPGQGIWIRSGANVLTF. CDR3 sequence (DNA): TGCAGTGCTAGAGTTCCGGGACAGGGAATATGGATCCGCTCTGGGGCCAACGTCCTGACTTTC.

Concerning this clonotype: The junction departs from germline at one end; a sequencing error may be responsible. This sequence joins TRBV7-8 and TRBJ2-1, with D possibly being TRBD1 or TRBD2 (6 bases each). Germline V gene data show CDR1 as SGHVS and CDR2 as FQNEAQ. This CDR3 has 13 residues. DNA for the CDR3: TGTGCCAGCATCTTAGGGGGGTGGGGTGTGCAGTTCTTC. This gives the protein CASILGGWGVQFF.

This clonotype was observed at least ten times. The chain employs TRBV5-1 and TRBJ2-1; possible D gene TRBD1, 7 bases. The germline CDR1 and CDR2 sequences are SGHRS and YFSETQ. Trimming removed 2 bases at V and 6 bases at J, with 12 bases between. The CDR3 loop spans 14 amino acids. This CDR3 reads CASSFRQGGNEQFF. CDR3 in DNA: TGCGCCAGCAGCTTCCGACAGGGAGGCAATGAGCAGTTCTTC.

In this sample, this clonotype turned up many times. The chain employs TRBV7-9 and TRBJ2-2, with D uncertain. V was shortened by 4 bases and J by 9 bases, with 12 bases between the two germline ends. This CDR3 comprises 13 residues. CDR1 is SEHNR, CDR2 FQNEAQ, per germline (reference sequence). CDR3: CASSSSPIRELFF. The CDR3 DNA reads as TGTGCCAGCAGCTCCTCACCTATCCGGGAGCTGTTTTTT.

This clonotype was recorded a few times. The chain is built from TRBV27 and TRBJ1-5; D unclear. CDR1 is MNHEY, CDR2 SMNVEV, per germline (reference sequence). V gave up 1 base and J gave up 0 bases, with 16 bases separating them. The CDR3 totals 18 residues. CDR3 residues: CASSLYPGAGGSNQPQHF. The CDR3 nucleotides are TGTGCCAGCAGTTTATATCCCGGAGCAGGAGGTAGCAATCAGCCCCAGCATTTT.